The 16 T cell receptor beta chains in this list originate from one sample, sequenced in a study of TIL therapy for anti-PD-1-resistant metastatic lung cancer (dated by TCRdb to about 2021). The immunoSEQ v3 hsTCRB kit was used to amplify TCR beta CDR3 regions from genomic DNA through bias-controlled multiplex PCR. TCRdb obtained this table from immuneACCESS and retained in-frame rearrangements with V and J assigned. These tables miss some clones; where compared with another copy, unresolved V genes account for less than half of the shortfall, and the remainder is unexplained. The sample has tens of thousands of clones on record, around 80% of them singletons. Of the sample, less than 15% is held by the ten largest clones. Taken with the paper, the label for time point translates to: pre-treatment sample, taken before nivolumab and TIL therapy. Here the sequenced sample was blood, taken at baseline. All receptors derive from a man between 65 and 85 years old with non-small cell lung cancer.

The chain carries TRBV5-4 and TRBJ2-3; D may correspond to TRBD1 or TRBD2 (5 bases each). The CDR3 is 15 amino acids. V was trimmed by 3 bases and J by 1 base, leaving 12 bases between them. Germline loops: CDR1 SGHNT, CDR2 YYREEE (reference sequence). The CDR3, as DNA: TGTGCCAGCAGCTCCCGGGACCCAGGCACAGATACGCAGTATTTT. Protein: CASSSRDPGTDTQYF.

V is TRBV30 and J is TRBJ2-7; 7 nucleotides line up with TRBD2. This CDR3 comprises 13 residues. V shed 0 bases, J shed 7 bases, and the junction held 6 bases outside the gene matches. In germline, CDR1 is GTSNPN, CDR2 SVGIG (reference sequence). CDR3 sequence: CAWSVGREGEQYF. The CDR3, as DNA: TGTGCCTGGAGTGTAGGCAGGGAGGGGGAGCAGTACTTC.

This rearrangement joins TRBV29-1 to TRBJ1-5, with TRBD1 matching over 8 bases. CDR3 length: 15 residues. J lost 4 bases, V lost 4 bases, and 9 bases had no gene match. CDR1 and CDR2 from the germline V gene are SQVTM and ANQGSEA. CDR3 loop: CSVGGDRGDNQPQHF. Written as DNA, the CDR3 is TGCAGCGTTGGGGGAGACAGGGGCGATAATCAGCCCCAGCATTTT.

V and J are TRBV5-6 and TRBJ1-1, with a possible D match to TRBD1 (5 bases). The CDR3 contains 15 residues. Trimming removed 5 bases from V and 2 bases from J, with 16 bases in between. The germline CDR1 and CDR2 sequences are SGHDT and YYEEEE. The CDR3 loop is CASSHQNRGNTEAFF. For the CDR3, the DNA is TGTGCCAGCAGTCATCAAAATAGGGGTAACACTGAAGCTTTCTTT.

The CDR3 loop is CASSLDGGNTEAFF. The CDR3 nucleotides read TGTGCCAGCAGCTTGGATGGGGGAAACACTGAAGCTTTCTTT. This sequence joins TRBV5-4 and TRBJ1-1; TRBD1 might be the D (5 bases). Germline CDR1 and CDR2: SGHNT and YYREEE (reference sequence). The V end was cut by 0 bases, the J end by 2 bases, with 8 bases between. CDR3 size: 14 residues.

This clone is termed medium-sized. This chain uses TRBV4-1 with TRBJ2-3, with D perhaps TRBD2 (5 bases). The CDR3 length is 13 residues. Germline CDR1 and CDR2: MGHRA and YSYEKL. V was trimmed by 7 bases and J by 3 bases, leaving 11 bases between them. CDR3 nucleotides: TGCGCCAGCAATGTGGGAGAAACAGATACGCAGTATTTT. Protein product: CASNVGETDTQYF.

The gene calls are TRBV6-1 and TRBJ2-2; D remains unclear. Per germline, CDR1 MNHNS and CDR2 SASEGT. The CDR3 has 14 residues. V was shortened by 4 bases and J by 7 bases, with 13 bases between the two germline ends. CDR3 residues: CASSANILIGELFF. The CDR3 region has the DNA TGTGCCAGCAGTGCGAACATATTGATCGGGGAGCTGTTTTTT.

The chain recombines TRBV21-1 with TRBJ1-4. TRBV21-1 counts as a pseudogene. The CDR3 has 14 residues. The CDR3 DNA follows: TGTGCCAGCAGCAAAGCCGATATCGGGAATGGACTGTTTTTT. Translating gives CASSKADIGNGLFF.

V is TRBV27 and J is TRBJ2-7, with a weak D call TRBD1 (5 bases). Germline values: CDR1 MNHEY, CDR2 SMNVEV (reference sequence). Trimming took off 6 bases at V and 0 bases at J, with 12 bases between the two ends. The CDR3 runs 14 residues. The chain's CDR3 is CASRADSSSYEQYF. CDR3 nucleotides: TGTGCCAGCAGGGCAGACAGCAGCTCCTACGAGCAGTACTTC.

J is TRBJ2-1 and V is TRBV9, with D maybe TRBD1 (7 bases). Germline V CDR1 and CDR2: SGDLS, YYNGEE. There are 15 residues in the CDR3. Between the trimmed V and J ends, which lost 4 bases and 3 bases, there was a span of 14 bases. The CDR3, as DNA: TGTGCCAGCAGCTCAGGGGGGACAAACTACAATGAGCAGTTCTTC. Amino acids: CASSSGGTNYNEQFF.

This chain links TRBV5-5 with TRBJ2-1; no reliable D call. The length of the CDR3 is 15 residues. The V end lost 4 bases, the J end lost 3 bases, and 14 bases lay between the germline ends. Per germline, CDR1 SGHKS and CDR2 YYEKEE (reference sequence). CDR3 nucleotide sequence: TGTGCCAGCAGCAGGGCCGGCGAGAACTACAATGAGCAGTTCTTC. Its translation: CASSRAGENYNEQFF. Complete variable domain (other parts from reference TRBV5-5 and TRBJ2-1): DAGVTQSPTHLIKTRGQQVTLRCSPISGHKSVSWYQQVLGQGPQFIFQYYEKEERGRGNFPDRFSARQFPNYSSELNVNALLLGDSALYLCASSRAGENYNEQFFGPGTRLTVL.

The chain links TRBV5-1 to TRBJ2-3; 13 bases map to TRBD2. The germline V gene has CDR1 SGHRS and CDR2 YFSETQ. Trimming removed 5 bases from V and 2 bases from J; junction bases left unmatched: 5. This CDR3 is 16 amino acids long. CDR3 region: CASRRTSGGPTDTQYF. The CDR3 region has the DNA TGCGCCAGCAGAAGGACTAGCGGGGGCCCCACAGATACGCAGTATTTT.

The gene calls are TRBV9 and TRBJ2-1; 10 nucleotides match TRBD2. Germline V gene data show CDR1 as SGDLS and CDR2 as YYNGEE. The CDR3 runs to 14 residues. The V and J ends lost 1 base and 8 bases, in that order; junction bases with no gene match: 3. The CDR3, as DNA: TGTGCCAGCAGCGTATTCAGCGGGAGGGATGAGCAGTTCTTC. It specifies CASSVFSGRDEQFF. Supplemented by reference TRBV9 and TRBJ2-1, the full variable domain reads DSGVTQTPKHLITATGQRVTLRCSPRSGDLSVYWYQQSLDQGLQFLIQYYNGEERAKGNILERFSAQQFPDLHSELNLSSLELGDSALYFCASSVFSGRDEQFFGPGTRLTVL.

The chain carries TRBV7-3 and TRBJ2-1; D perhaps matches TRBD2 (7 bases). V was cut by 4 bases and J by 6 bases, with 25 bases left in between. The CDR3 runs 18 residues. Per germline, CDR1 SGHTA and CDR2 FQGTGA. The CDR3 DNA reads TGTGCCAGCAGCTCCTATACGCTTACAGGGAGGACTAGCAATGAGCAGTTCTTC. Translation: CASSSYTLTGRTSNEQFF.

This rearrangement joins TRBV27 to TRBJ2-3; 7 bases are shared with TRBD2. Germline CDR1 is MNHEY and CDR2 is SMNVEV (reference sequence). V shed 3 bases and J 6 bases; nucleotides not matched to a gene: 9. The CDR3 sequence is 15 residues long. CDR3 sequence reads: CASSFFSGRGDTQYF. CDR3 DNA: TGTGCCAGCAGTTTCTTTAGCGGGCGAGGGGATACGCAGTATTTT.

Only a few counts were recorded for this clone. The V and J genes are TRBV7-2 and TRBJ1-2, with D possibly matching TRBD1 (5 bases). The length of the CDR3 is 14 residues. Looked up from germline, CDR1 is SGHTA and CDR2 is FQGNSA. Trimming took off 1 base at V and 3 bases at J, with 9 bases between the two ends. The CDR3 reads CASSLGGAYYGYTF. In DNA form, the CDR3 reads TGTGCCAGCAGCTTAGGAGGGGCTTACTATGGCTACACCTTC.